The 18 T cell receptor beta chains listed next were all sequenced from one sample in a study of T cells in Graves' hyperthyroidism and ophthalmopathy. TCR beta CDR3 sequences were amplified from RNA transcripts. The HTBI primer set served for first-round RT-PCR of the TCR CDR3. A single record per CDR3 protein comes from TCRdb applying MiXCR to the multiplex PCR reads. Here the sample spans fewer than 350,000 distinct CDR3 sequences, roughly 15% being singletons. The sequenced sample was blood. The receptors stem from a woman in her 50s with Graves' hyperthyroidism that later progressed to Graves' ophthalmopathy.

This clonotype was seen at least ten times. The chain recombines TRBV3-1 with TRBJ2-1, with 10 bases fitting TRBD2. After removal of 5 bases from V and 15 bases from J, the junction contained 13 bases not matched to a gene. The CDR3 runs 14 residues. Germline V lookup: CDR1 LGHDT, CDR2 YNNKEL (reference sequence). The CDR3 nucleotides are TGTGCCAGCAGCTCCAGGGTTCAGCGGGGGGGGATGTTCTTC. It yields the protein CASSSRVQRGGMFF.

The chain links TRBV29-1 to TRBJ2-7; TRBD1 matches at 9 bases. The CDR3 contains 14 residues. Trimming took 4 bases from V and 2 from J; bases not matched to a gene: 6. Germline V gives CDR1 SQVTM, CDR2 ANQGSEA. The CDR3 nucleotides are TGCAGCGTTGTGCCGGGACAGGGAGCCTACGAGCAGTACTTC. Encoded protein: CSVVPGQGAYEQYF.

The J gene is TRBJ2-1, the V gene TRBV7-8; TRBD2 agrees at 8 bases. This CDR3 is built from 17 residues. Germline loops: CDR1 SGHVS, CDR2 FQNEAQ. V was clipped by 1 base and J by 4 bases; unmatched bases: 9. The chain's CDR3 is CASSLDSGRSPYNEQFF. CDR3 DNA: TGTGCCAGCAGCTTAGACAGCGGGAGAAGTCCTTACAATGAGCAGTTCTTC.

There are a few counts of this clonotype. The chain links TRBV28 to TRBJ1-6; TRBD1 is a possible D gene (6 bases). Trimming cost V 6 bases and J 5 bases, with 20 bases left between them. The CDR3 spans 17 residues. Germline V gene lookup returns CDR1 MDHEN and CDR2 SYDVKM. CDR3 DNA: TGTGCCAGCAGCCGTCCACAGGGATCCTCTAATAATTCACCCCTCCACTTT. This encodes CASSRPQGSSNNSPLHF.

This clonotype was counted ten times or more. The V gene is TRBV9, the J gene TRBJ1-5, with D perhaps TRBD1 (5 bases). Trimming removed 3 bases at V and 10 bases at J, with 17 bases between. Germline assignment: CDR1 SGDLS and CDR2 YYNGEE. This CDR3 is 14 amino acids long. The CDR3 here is CASSAGAAPAPQHF. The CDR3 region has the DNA TGTGCCAGCAGCGCCGGGGCTGCGCCAGCACCCCAGCATTTT.

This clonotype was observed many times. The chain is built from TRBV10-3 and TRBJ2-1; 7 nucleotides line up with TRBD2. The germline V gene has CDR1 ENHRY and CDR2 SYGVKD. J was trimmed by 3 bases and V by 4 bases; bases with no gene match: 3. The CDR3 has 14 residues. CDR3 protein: CAISGGGNYNEQFF. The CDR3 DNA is TGTGCCATCAGTGGGGGAGGGAACTACAATGAGCAGTTCTTC.

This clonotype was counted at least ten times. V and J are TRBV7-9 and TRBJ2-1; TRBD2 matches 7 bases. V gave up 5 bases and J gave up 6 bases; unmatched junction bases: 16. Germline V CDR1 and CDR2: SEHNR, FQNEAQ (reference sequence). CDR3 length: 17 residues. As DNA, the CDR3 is TGTGCCAGCAGCCCCCCCCCCTGGCTAGCGGCCCGCAATGAGCAGTTCTTC. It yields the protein CASSPPPWLAARNEQFF.

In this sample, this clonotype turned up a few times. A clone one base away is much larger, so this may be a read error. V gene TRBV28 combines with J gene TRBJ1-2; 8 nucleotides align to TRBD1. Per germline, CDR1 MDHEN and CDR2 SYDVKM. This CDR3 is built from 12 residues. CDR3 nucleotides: TGTGCCGGCAGAAGGACAGGGACTGGCTACACCTTC. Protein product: CAGRRTGTGYTF.

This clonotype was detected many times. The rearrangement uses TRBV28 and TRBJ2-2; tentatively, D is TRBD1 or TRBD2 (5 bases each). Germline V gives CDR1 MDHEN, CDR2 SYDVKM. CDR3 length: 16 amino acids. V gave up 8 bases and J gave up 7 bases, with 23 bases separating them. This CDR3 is CASSLPGHPTGGELFF. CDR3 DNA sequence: TGTGCCAGCTCCCTACCGGGGCATCCGACGGGCGGGGAGCTGTTTTTT.

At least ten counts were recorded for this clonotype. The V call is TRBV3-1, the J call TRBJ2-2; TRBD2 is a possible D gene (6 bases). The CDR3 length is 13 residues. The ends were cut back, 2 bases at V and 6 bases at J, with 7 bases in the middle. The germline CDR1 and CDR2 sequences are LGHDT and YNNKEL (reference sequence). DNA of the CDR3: TGTGCCAGCAGCCAATGGGGGGCCGGGGAGCTGTTTTTT. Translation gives CASSQWGAGELFF.

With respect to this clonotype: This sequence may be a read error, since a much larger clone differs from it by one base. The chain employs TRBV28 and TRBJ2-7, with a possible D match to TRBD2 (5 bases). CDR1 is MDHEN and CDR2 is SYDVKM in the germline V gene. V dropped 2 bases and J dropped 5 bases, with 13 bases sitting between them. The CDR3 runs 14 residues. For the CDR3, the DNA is TGTGCCAGCAGTTTACCGGGAAAGGCCGACGAGCAGTACTTC. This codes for CASSLPGKADEQYF. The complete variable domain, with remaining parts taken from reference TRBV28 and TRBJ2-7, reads DVKVTQSSRYLVKRTGEKVFLECVQDMDHENMFWYRQDPGLGLRLIYFSYDVKMKEKGDIPEGYSVSREKKERFSLILESASTNQTSMYLCASSLPGKADEQYFGPGTRLTVT.

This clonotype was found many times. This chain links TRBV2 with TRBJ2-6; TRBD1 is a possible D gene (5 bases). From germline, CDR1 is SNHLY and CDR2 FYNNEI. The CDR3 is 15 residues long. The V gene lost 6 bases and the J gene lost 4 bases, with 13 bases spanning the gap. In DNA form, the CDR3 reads TGTGCCAGCAGGGGTGACAGAGCCGGGGCCAACGTCCTGACTTTC. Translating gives CASRGDRAGANVLTF.

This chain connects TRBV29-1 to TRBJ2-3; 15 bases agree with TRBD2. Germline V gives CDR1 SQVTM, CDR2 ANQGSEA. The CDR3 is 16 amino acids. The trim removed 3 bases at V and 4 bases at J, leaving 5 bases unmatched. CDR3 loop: CSVDGTSGRSSDTQYF. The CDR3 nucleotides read TGCAGCGTTGATGGGACTAGCGGGAGGAGCTCAGATACGCAGTATTTT.

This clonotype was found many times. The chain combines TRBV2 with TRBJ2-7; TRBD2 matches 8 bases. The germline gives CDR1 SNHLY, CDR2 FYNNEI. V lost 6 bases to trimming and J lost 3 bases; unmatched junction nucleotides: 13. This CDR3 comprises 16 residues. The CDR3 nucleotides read TGTGCCAGCAGGGGGGGTTTCAGCGGGAGTAGCTACGAGCAGTACTTC. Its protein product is CASRGGFSGSSYEQYF.

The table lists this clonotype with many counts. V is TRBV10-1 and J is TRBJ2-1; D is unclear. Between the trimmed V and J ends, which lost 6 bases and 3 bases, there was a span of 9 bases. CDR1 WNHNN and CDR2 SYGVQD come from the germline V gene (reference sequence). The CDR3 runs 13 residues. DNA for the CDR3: TGCGCCAGCAGCAAACATGGCTACAATGAGCAGTTCTTC. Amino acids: CASSKHGYNEQFF.

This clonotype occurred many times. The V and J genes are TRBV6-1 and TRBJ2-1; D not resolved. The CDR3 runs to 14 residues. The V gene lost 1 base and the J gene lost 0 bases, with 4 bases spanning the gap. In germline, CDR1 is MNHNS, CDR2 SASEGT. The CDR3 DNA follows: TGTGCCAGCAGTGAAGTGAACTCCTACAATGAGCAGTTCTTC. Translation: CASSEVNSYNEQFF.

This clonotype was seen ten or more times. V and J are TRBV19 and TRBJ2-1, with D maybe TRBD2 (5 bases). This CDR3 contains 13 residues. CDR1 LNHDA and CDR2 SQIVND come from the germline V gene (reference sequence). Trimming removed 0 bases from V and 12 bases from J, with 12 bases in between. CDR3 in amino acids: CASSIDRGSGQFF. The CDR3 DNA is TGTGCCAGTAGTATAGATCGAGGGTCAGGGCAGTTCTTC.

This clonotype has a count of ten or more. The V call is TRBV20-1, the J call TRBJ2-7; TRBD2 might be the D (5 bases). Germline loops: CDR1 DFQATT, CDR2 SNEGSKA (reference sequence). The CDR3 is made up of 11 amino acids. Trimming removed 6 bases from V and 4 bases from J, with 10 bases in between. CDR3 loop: CSAPSQYEQYF. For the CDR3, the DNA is TGCAGTGCGCCTAGCCAGTACGAGCAGTACTTC.